This T cell receptor beta chain came from a study of a mutant IDH1 vaccine in newly diagnosed glioma (TCRdb year 2021). Looking at the study overall: Eight vaccinations were administered to patients in weeks 1, 3, 5, 7, 11, 15, 19 and 23, corresponding to visits V03 through V10. Vaccination was initiated 4-6 weeks after radiotherapy alone, or concurrently with temozolomide cycles in the chemotherapy-containing groups. Of the roughly 34 treated patients, around 62% were male and around 40% were female, and a mean age of approximately 40 years was recorded. Longitudinal TCRB deep sequencing was performed for about two dozen treated patients wherever samples were available for exploratory analyses. Before enrollment, patients had received standard therapy of radiotherapy alone, temozolomide alone, or radiochemotherapy with temozolomide; most received the combination. Peripheral blood was collected at six visits: V03 (baseline), V05, V07, V10, V12 and V13.

Receptor amplification or capture employed the immunoSEQ multiplex PCR assay. The hsTCRB Kit was used according to the manufacturer's protocol to amplify rearranged TCR beta chain sequences. Sequencing of TCRB libraries was carried out on an Illumina MiSeq. The study's processing was this. The kit vendor's proprietary platform handled demultiplexing, trimming and gene mapping. The table comes from immuneACCESS by way of TCRdb, which keeps in-frame sequences with V and J called. Part of the clones is missing from these tables; in studies checked, under half for an unresolved V gene and the rest for unknown reasons. V and J calls and clone size are copied from that table; D and trimming were computed from the DNA. The sample table lists around 41,000 clones, 60% to 85% of them with a count of one. The ten biggest clones cover approximately 6.7% of the sample. The paper as a whole reports these results and caveats: Changes in the top peripheral T cell clonotypes picked up by TCRB sequencing did not appear to be linked to pseudoprogression. Selection of PBMC samples for TCRB deep sequencing was based on availability. Vaccine-induced immune responses across multiple MHC alleles were detected in 93.3% of patients. The authors stated that sample limitations prevented analyses of patient blood samples from being reproduced.

In regard to this clone: The antigen it binds to is not known. The input lacks base qualities; no much larger clone sits a single base away.

The CDR3, cysteine through phenylalanine, is 18 amino acids long. Just the 54-base CDR3 DNA is kept, in frame starting at base 1. For CDR1 and CDR2, the germline V gene lists SGHVS and FNYEAQ. The V end gives up 1 base and the J end 4 bases, leaving 11 bases in the junction not matched to a gene. The intended sense of this specimen's time point label: week 23, last vaccination. Each vaccine dose was 300 ug of a 20-mer mutant IDH1 peptide in Montanide, given subcutaneously with topical imiquimod. Newly diagnosed WHO grade 3 or 4 IDH1-mutant astrocytomas showing loss of nuclear ATRX were present in the donors. The samples were drawn from NOA16, a multicentre, single-arm, open-label phase I trial in Germany that tested a mutant IDH1 peptide vaccine in humans for the first time. The DNeasy Blood and Tissue Kit was used to extract genomic DNA from EDTA blood for TCRB sequencing.

This TCR was recovered from a woman aged 40 to 50 with glioma. Some clones in this sample may be carry-over from other donors' samples. Material: PBMCs, obtained from a glioma patient whose treatment included an IDH1 peptide vaccine. The chain is made from TRBV7-6 and TRBJ1-5, and 9 bases in between align with TRBD1. In nucleotides, the sequence is TGTGCCAGCAGCTTAGGGCCGGGACAGGGTAGAGGTAATCAGCCCCAGCATTTT. Translated, this is CASSLGPGQGRGNQPQHF. The CDR3 plus the reference TRBV7-6 and TRBJ1-5 genes for the other parts give the full variable domain: GAGVSQSPRYKVTKRGQDVALRCDPISGHVSLYWYRQALGQGPEFLTYFNYEAQQDKSGLPNDRFSAERPEGSISTLTIQRTEQRDSAMYRCASSLGPGQGRGNQPQHFGDGTRLSIL.